This TCR beta chain comes out of a study of blood T cell repertoires in COVID-19. The wider study: The United States, Italy and Spain provided the acute and convalescent COVID-19 samples.

Patients at the Seattle site were enrolled during active infection and followed longitudinally. This clone was observed a few times. Data came from immunoSEQ multiplex PCR; TCRdb stores just in-frame clones and leaves some out. The table lists about 410,000 clones, roughly 90% of them singletons. This clonotype originated in a woman aged 40 to 49 with COVID-19, enrolled during active disease. Material: peripheral blood.

This CDR3 is CAISAGQGEGEREKLFF. Here the CDR3 DNA reads TGTGCCATCAGTGCAGGACAGGGCGAAGGGGAGCGTGAAAAACTGTTTTTT. The genes are TRBV10-3 and TRBJ1-4; 8 bases align to TRBD1. There are 17 residues in the CDR3. V shed 4 bases, J shed 7 bases, and the junction held 14 bases outside the gene matches. Germline values: CDR1 ENHRY, CDR2 SYGVKD.